These 24 T cell receptor beta chains came from one sample sequenced in a study of blood T cell repertoires in COVID-19. Profiling relied on immunoSEQ multiplex PCR, and the TCRdb table lists in-frame clones only, not all of them. The repertoire holds about 150,000 clones, with 80% to 85% as singletons. The specimen sequenced was peripheral blood. These receptors were obtained from a woman aged 55-75 years with acute or convalescent COVID-19.

This clone has only a few counts. V and J are TRBV9 and TRBJ1-1; TRBD1 is a possible D gene (6 bases). The CDR3 is made up of 14 amino acids. Germline V gene sequence: CDR1 SGDLS, CDR2 YYNGEE. V dropped 1 base and J dropped 1 base, with 8 bases sitting between them. The CDR3 DNA reads TGTGCCAGCAGCGTAAGGGGACAGAACACTGAAGCTTTCTTT. This gives the protein CASSVRGQNTEAFF.

Remarks on this clone: Distinct nucleotide sequences in the sample also encode this CDR3. The rearrangement joins TRBV2 to TRBJ1-1, with a tentative D call TRBD1 (5 bases). The ends were cut back, 5 bases at V and 5 bases at J, with 12 bases in the middle. The CDR3 is 13 residues long. The germline CDR1 and CDR2 sequences are SNHLY and FYNNEI. The CDR3 DNA reads TGTGCCAGCAGTCCAGGGCCCACTACTGAAGCTTTCTTT. It is translated as CASSPGPTTEAFF.

CDR3 DNA: TGTGCCAGCAGGGCCGGGACAGGGACCTTAGGCTACACCTTC. Translation gives CASRAGTGTLGYTF. This chain links TRBV6-5 with TRBJ1-2; 9 nucleotides line up with TRBD1. The CDR3 loop spans 14 amino acids. V lost 6 bases and J lost 8; bases outside the gene matches: 10. In germline, CDR1 is MNHEY, CDR2 SVGAGI.

The rearrangement links TRBV6-5 to TRBJ1-1; D perhaps matches TRBD1 (6 bases). The germline gives CDR1 MNHEY, CDR2 SVGAGI. CDR3 size: 15 residues. V shed 0 bases and J shed 5 bases, with 13 bases lying between them. The CDR3 is CASSYSGGQGTEAFF. The CDR3 nucleotides are TGTGCCAGCAGTTACTCGGGCGGCCAGGGGACTGAAGCTTTCTTT.

V gene TRBV28 combines with J gene TRBJ2-1; the match to TRBD2 covers 7 bases. In germline, CDR1 is MDHEN, CDR2 SYDVKM. The J segment lost 2 bases and the V segment lost 7 bases, leaving 11 bases of the junction unmatched. The CDR3 spans 16 residues. The CDR3: CASITWGRGTYNEQFF. The CDR3 DNA reads TGTGCCAGCATCACCTGGGGGAGGGGCACCTACAATGAGCAGTTCTTC.

The chain joins TRBV7-2 to TRBJ2-7, with D perhaps matching TRBD1 (6 bases). Germline CDR1 is SGHTA and CDR2 is FQGNSA. This CDR3 spans 15 amino acids. Trimming removed 0 bases at V and 0 bases at J, with 9 bases between. CDR3 sequence reads: CASSLASGASYEQYF. CDR3 DNA: TGTGCCAGCAGCTTAGCTTCAGGGGCCTCCTACGAGCAGTACTTC.

The J gene is TRBJ2-7, the V gene TRBV10-1, with TRBD2 matching over 9 bases. Germline CDR1 and CDR2: WNHNN and SYGVQD (reference sequence). The V and J ends lost 0 bases and 4 bases, in that order; junction bases with no gene match: 4. CDR3 length: 15 amino acids. In nucleotides, the CDR3 is TGCGCCAGCAGTGAGTCGCTAGCGGGGCGATACGAGCAGTACTTC. Translated, it gives CASSESLAGRYEQYF.

The chain links TRBV6-6 to TRBJ1-2, with 8 positions matching TRBD1. The germline V gene encodes CDR1 MNHNY and CDR2 SVGAGI (reference sequence). The CDR3 sequence is 14 residues long. V shed 6 bases and J 8 bases; nucleotides not matched to a gene: 11. The CDR3 DNA sequence: TGTGCCAGCAGATTTGCCGGGACAGGTGGCGGCTACACCTTC. This sequence encodes CASRFAGTGGGYTF.

The chain joins TRBV7-9 to TRBJ1-6, with 9 bases aligning to TRBD1. Losses at the gene ends were 5 bases for V and 5 bases for J; bases not matched to a gene: 4. The V gene's germline CDR1 is SEHNR and CDR2 FQNEAQ (reference sequence). The CDR3 has 15 amino acids. The CDR3 here is CASSIGDRDNSPLHF. CDR3 DNA: TGTGCCAGCAGCATAGGGGACAGGGATAATTCACCCCTCCACTTT.

This rearrangement joins TRBV7-9 to TRBJ2-1, with TRBD2 identical over 12 bases. The CDR3 is 18 amino acids. The J segment lost 7 bases and the V segment lost 2 bases, leaving 12 bases of the junction unmatched. Germline-derived CDR1 and CDR2 are SEHNR and FQNEAQ (reference sequence). CDR3 DNA: TGTGCCAGCAGCTTACCCCCAAGACTAGCGGGGGCGCGGAATGAGCAGTTCTTC. This translates into CASSLPPRLAGARNEQFF.

The chain couples TRBV6-2 or TRBV6-3 to TRBJ2-3, with 11 bases matching TRBD2. The CDR3 is made up of 16 amino acids. Germline V lookup: CDR1 MNHEY, CDR2 SVGEGT. V shed 6 bases, J shed 0 bases, and the junction held 5 bases outside the gene matches. The CDR3 here is CASSPTSGGSTDTQYF. In nucleotides, the CDR3 is TGTGCCAGCAGCCCTACTAGCGGGGGAAGCACAGATACGCAGTATTTT.

Regarding this clone: In the same sample, other DNA sequences code for this CDR3. The chain employs TRBV12-3 or TRBV12-4 and TRBJ1-1, with D possibly TRBD1 on 5 matching bases. Trimming took off 6 bases at V and 1 base at J, with 9 bases between the two ends. This CDR3 comprises 13 residues. The CDR3 reads CASSFRENTEAFF. Here the CDR3 DNA reads TGTGCCAGCAGCTTCAGGGAGAACACTGAAGCTTTCTTT.

This clone was counted only a few times. This chain uses TRBV6-5 with TRBJ1-5; a weak D match, TRBD1 (5 bases). With 6 bases removed from V and 2 bases from J, the gap between germline ends came to 11 bases. The CDR3 has 14 residues. Germline CDR1 and CDR2: MNHEY and SVGAGI. The CDR3 bases are TGTGCCAGCAGCCCCGGGGGGGGCAATCAGCCCCAGCATTTT. As protein: CASSPGGGNQPQHF.

The rearrangement uses TRBV29-1 and TRBJ1-1; the match to TRBD1 covers 8 bases. The CDR3 spans 13 residues. After removal of 7 bases from V and 8 bases from J, the junction contained 12 bases not matched to a gene. Germline values: CDR1 SQVTM, CDR2 ANQGSEA. The CDR3 bases are TGCAGCGCCGCGGGGGCAGGGGGCCGCGAAGCTTTCTTT. It is translated as CSAAGAGGREAFF.

The rearrangement uses TRBV7-2 and TRBJ2-4; 10 nucleotides agree with TRBD2. CDR1 is SGHTA, CDR2 FQGNSA, per germline. The CDR3 sequence is 17 residues long. Germline trimming cut 5 bases from V and 1 base from J; bases unmatched to any gene: 8. CDR3 sequence: CASSVALAGVAKNIQYF. The CDR3 DNA is TGTGCCAGCAGCGTGGCCCTAGCGGGGGTTGCCAAAAACATTCAGTACTTC.

V gene TRBV7-2 combines with J gene TRBJ1-2; D perhaps matches TRBD1 (5 bases). CDR3 size: 15 residues. Germline CDR1 reads SGHTA; CDR2 reads FQGNSA. Between the trimmed V and J ends, which lost 5 bases and 0 bases, there was a span of 13 bases. The CDR3 nucleotides are TGTGCCAGCAGCAATGACCCCAGGGCTAACTATGGCTACACCTTC. Translation gives CASSNDPRANYGYTF.

This chain uses TRBV29-1 with TRBJ1-1, with D possibly matching TRBD1 (5 bases). The CDR3 is 16 residues long. V was pared by 7 bases and J by 0 bases, with 21 bases between. Germline CDR1 and CDR2: SQVTM and ANQGSEA. DNA for the CDR3: TGCAGCGCCAGAAGGGACTTTTCGGGGGTGAACACTGAAGCTTTCTTT. It codes for CSARRDFSGVNTEAFF.

The genes are TRBV5-1 and TRBJ1-1; D might be TRBD1 (5 bases). Trimming took 4 bases from V and 4 from J, leaving 14 bases between them. Germline CDR1 and CDR2: SGHRS and YFSETQ. The CDR3 loop spans 14 amino acids. This CDR3 is CASSTTGGVTEAFF. The DNA for the CDR3 is TGCGCCAGCAGCACTACGGGAGGGGTCACTGAAGCTTTCTTT.

This chain joins TRBV3-1 (or the pseudogene TRBV3-2) and TRBJ1-6, with a tentative D call TRBD1 (6 bases). Germline loops: CDR1 LGHDT, CDR2 YNNKEL (reference sequence). The CDR3 sequence is 15 residues long. Trimming removed 1 base from V and 11 bases from J, with 15 bases in between. CDR3 amino acids: CASSQGSQGETPLHF. In DNA, the CDR3 is TGTGCCAGCAGCCAAGGTTCACAGGGTGAGACACCCCTCCACTTT.

V and J are TRBV4-3 and TRBJ1-1; the D gene is possibly TRBD1 (6 bases). Germline V gives CDR1 LGHNA, CDR2 YSLEER. This CDR3 region has 15 residues. Deletions cut 0 bases from V and 4 bases from J, with 12 bases between. CDR3 in amino acids: CASSQDRWGPTEAFF. In DNA form, the CDR3 reads TGCGCCAGCAGCCAAGATCGTTGGGGGCCCACTGAAGCTTTCTTT.

In this sample, this clone turned up a few times. This rearrangement joins TRBV30 to TRBJ1-2, with 8 bases fitting TRBD1. The CDR3 totals 14 residues. With 3 bases clipped from V and 3 bases from J, the junction kept 6 bases outside the gene matches. Germline V gene data show CDR1 as GTSNPN and CDR2 as SVGIG (reference sequence). The CDR3 here is CAWRIYRGDYGYTF. CDR3 sequence (DNA): TGTGCCTGGAGGATTTACAGGGGGGACTATGGCTACACCTTC.

This chain connects TRBV5-4 to TRBJ1-3; D remains ambiguous. CDR1 is SGHNT and CDR2 is YYREEE in the germline V gene (reference sequence). Trimming removed 2 bases at V and 8 bases at J, with 11 bases between. The CDR3 sequence is 13 residues long. Here the CDR3 DNA reads TGTGCCAGCAGCTTCGGAGGGAGAGACACCATATATTTT. Protein sequence: CASSFGGRDTIYF.

Notes on this clone: The junction departs from the called germline gene at one end, perhaps through a read error. The chain employs TRBV7-7 and TRBJ2-2; 12 bases line up with TRBD2. The CDR3 consists of 15 residues. Germline lookup yields CDR1 SSHAT and CDR2 FNYEAQ (reference sequence). The CDR3, as DNA: TGTGCTAGCAGCCAAACTAGCGGGGGGCCCGGGGAGCTGTTTTTT. This gives the protein CASSQTSGGPGELFF.

Only one count was recorded for this clone. J is TRBJ1-5 and V is TRBV27, with 11 positions matching TRBD1. Germline CDR1 reads MNHEY; CDR2 reads SMNVEV (reference sequence). Trimming removed 1 base from V and 0 bases from J; junction bases left unmatched: 5. CDR3 length: 18 residues. The CDR3 DNA sequence: TGTGCCAGCAGTTTATATGGGACAGGGGGGACTAGCAATCAGCCCCAGCATTTT. It is translated as CASSLYGTGGTSNQPQHF.